The rows below give T cell receptor beta chains drawn from one sample of a study of blood T cell repertoires in COVID-19. Using immunoSEQ multiplex PCR, the repertoire was profiled, and TCRdb retains in-frame clones only, with some absent. The table shows tens of thousands of clones, with around 73% occurring only once. The sequenced sample consisted of peripheral blood. These receptors all stem from a woman aged 70-85 years with acute or convalescent COVID-19. The conserved cysteine and the conserved F or W are not part of the CDR3 here. Fields, in order: J gene, V gene, CDR3 protein.

j_gene: TRBJ2-1; v_gene: TRBV7-9; CDR3aa: ASSLPGGPWNEQF
j_gene: TRBJ2-3; v_gene: TRBV29-1; CDR3aa: SVDRDLWADTDTQY
j_gene: TRBJ1-5; v_gene: TRBV11-2; CDR3aa: ASSFYGLEIPDQPQH
j_gene: TRBJ1-4; v_gene: TRBV5-1; CDR3aa: ASSVGQDNEKLF
j_gene: TRBJ2-7; v_gene: TRBV10-3; CDR3aa: AISQSPSGYEQY
j_gene: TRBJ2-5; v_gene: TRBV5-5; CDR3aa: ASSYRVWETQY
j_gene: TRBJ1-2; v_gene: TRBV3-1/TRBV3-2; CDR3aa: ASSQGSSGQTYGYT
j_gene: TRBJ2-3; v_gene: TRBV5-1; CDR3aa: ASSLSPGATDTQY
j_gene: TRBJ1-2; v_gene: TRBV7-8; CDR3aa: ASSPGQGYRGYT
j_gene: TRBJ1-2; v_gene: TRBV7-6; CDR3aa: ASSSYKGNGDYGYT
j_gene: TRBJ1-1; v_gene: TRBV28; CDR3aa: ASSPLPRGPNTEAF
j_gene: TRBJ1-4; v_gene: TRBV28; CDR3aa: ASSYPGSATNEKLF
j_gene: TRBJ2-7; v_gene: TRBV7-6; CDR3aa: ASSFTGQYEQY
j_gene: TRBJ2-7; v_gene: TRBV7-2; CDR3aa: ASSTSGASSEQY
j_gene: TRBJ1-3; v_gene: TRBV5-4; CDR3aa: ASSEGTGIENTIY
j_gene: TRBJ1-1; v_gene: TRBV6-1; CDR3aa: ASSESQGREAF
j_gene: TRBJ2-1; v_gene: TRBV7-6; CDR3aa: ASSLDIGRGVTEQF